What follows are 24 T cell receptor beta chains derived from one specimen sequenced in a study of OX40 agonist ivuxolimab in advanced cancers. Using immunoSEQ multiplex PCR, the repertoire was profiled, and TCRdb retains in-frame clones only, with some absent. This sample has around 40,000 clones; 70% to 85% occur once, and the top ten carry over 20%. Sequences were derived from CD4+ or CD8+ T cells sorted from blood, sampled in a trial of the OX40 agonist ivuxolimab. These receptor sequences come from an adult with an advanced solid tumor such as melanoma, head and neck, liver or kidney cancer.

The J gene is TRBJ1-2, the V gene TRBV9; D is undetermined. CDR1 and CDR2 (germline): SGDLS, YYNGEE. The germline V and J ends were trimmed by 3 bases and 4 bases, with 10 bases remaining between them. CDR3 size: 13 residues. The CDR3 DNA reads TGTGCCAGCAGCGCAAATGGACCCTATGGCTACACCTTC. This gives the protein CASSANGPYGYTF.

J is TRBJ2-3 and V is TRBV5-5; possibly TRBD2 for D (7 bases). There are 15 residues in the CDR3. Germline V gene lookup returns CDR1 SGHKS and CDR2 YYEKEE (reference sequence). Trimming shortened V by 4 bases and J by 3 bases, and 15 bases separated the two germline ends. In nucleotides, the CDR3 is TGTGCCAGCAGCAGGGGGGGCTCAATAACAGATACGCAGTATTTT. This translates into CASSRGGSITDTQYF.

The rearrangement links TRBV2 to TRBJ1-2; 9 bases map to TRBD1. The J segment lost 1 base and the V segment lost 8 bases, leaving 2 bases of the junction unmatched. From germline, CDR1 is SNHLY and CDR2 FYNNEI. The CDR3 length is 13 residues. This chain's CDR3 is CASQDRGNYGYTF. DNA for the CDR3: TGTGCCAGCCAGGACAGGGGTAACTATGGCTACACCTTC.

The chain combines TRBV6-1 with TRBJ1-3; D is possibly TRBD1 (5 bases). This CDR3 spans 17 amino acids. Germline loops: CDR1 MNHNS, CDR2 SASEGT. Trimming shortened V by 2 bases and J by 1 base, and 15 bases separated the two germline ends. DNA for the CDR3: TGTGCCAGCAGTGAAAACCCCTCGGGGGGGTCTGGAAACACCATATATTTT. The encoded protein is CASSENPSGGSGNTIYF.

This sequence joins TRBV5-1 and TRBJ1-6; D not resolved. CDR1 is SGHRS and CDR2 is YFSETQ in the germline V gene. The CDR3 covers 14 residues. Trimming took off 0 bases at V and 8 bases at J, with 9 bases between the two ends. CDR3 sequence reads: CASSLGVGDSPLHF. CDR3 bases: TGCGCCAGCAGCTTGGGGGTTGGGGATTCACCCCTCCACTTT.

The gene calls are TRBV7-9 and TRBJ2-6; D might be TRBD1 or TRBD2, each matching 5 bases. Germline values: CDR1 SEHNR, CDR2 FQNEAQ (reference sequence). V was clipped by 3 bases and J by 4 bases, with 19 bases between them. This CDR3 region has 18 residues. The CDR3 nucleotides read TGTGCCAGCAGCTTGGGCCCCGGGGCCTTAAGAGGGGCCAACGTCCTGACTTTC. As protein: CASSLGPGALRGANVLTF.

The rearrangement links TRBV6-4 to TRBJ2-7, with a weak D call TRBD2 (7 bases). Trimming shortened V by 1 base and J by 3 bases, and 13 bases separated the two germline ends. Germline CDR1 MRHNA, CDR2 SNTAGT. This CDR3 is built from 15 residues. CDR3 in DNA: TGTGCCAGCAGTGACTGGGCGGGGGCCCTCTACGAGCAGTACTTC. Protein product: CASSDWAGALYEQYF.

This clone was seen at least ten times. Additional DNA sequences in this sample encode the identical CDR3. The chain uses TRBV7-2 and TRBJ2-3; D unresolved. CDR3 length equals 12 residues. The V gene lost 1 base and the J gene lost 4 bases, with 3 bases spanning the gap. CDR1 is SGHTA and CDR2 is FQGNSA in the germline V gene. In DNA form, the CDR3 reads TGTGCCAGCAGCTTAGGGCCAGATACGCAGTATTTT. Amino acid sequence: CASSLGPDTQYF.

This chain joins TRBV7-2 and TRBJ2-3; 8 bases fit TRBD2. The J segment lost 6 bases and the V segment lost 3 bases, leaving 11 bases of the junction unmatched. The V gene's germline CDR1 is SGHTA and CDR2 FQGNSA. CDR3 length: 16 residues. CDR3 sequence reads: CASSFSGTRGFDTQYF. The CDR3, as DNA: TGTGCCAGCAGCTTTTCCGGGACTAGGGGTTTTGATACGCAGTATTTT.

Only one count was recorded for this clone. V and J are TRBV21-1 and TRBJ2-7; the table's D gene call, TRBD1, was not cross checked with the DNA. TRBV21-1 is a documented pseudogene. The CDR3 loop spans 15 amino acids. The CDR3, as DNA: TGTGCCAGCAGACTGGACAGGAAGAGCTCCTACGAGCAGTACTTC. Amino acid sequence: CASRLDRKSSYEQYF.

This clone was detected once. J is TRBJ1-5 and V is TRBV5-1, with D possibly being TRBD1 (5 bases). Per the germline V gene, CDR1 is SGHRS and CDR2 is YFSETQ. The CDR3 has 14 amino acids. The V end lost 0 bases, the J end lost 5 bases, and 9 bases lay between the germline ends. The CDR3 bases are TGCGCCAGCAGCTTGGGACAGTCCGATCAGCCCCAGCATTTT. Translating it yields CASSLGQSDQPQHF.

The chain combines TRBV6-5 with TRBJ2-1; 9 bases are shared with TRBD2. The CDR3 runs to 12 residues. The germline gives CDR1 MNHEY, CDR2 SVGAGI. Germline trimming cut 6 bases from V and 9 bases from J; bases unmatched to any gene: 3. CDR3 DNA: TGTGCCAGCAGAGAGACTAGCGGTGAGCAGTTCTTC. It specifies CASRETSGEQFF.

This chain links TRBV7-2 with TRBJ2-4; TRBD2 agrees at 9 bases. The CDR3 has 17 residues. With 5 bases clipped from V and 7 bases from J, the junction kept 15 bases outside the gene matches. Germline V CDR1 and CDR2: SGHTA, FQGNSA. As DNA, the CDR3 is TGTGCCAGCAGCCCCCCGGGACTAGCTCTAGCCGGGAACATTCAGTACTTC. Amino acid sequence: CASSPPGLALAGNIQYF.

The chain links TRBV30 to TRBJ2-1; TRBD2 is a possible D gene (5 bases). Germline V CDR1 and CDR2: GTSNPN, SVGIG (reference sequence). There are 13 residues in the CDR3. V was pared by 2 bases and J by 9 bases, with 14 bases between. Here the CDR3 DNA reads TGTGCCTGGAGTAATTCAGGAGGAGGTGAGCAGTTCTTC. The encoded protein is CAWSNSGGGEQFF.

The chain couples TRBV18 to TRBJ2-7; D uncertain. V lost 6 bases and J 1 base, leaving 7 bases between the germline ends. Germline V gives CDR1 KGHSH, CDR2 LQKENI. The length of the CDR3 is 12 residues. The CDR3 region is CASSSVSYEQYF. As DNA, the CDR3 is TGTGCCAGCTCGTCGGTGTCCTACGAGCAGTACTTC.

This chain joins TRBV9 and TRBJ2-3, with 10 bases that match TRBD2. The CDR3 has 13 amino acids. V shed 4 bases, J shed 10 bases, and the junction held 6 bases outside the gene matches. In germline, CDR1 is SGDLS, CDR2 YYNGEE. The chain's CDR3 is CASSRPSGGAQYF. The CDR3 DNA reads TGTGCCAGCAGCAGACCTAGCGGGGGTGCGCAGTATTTT.

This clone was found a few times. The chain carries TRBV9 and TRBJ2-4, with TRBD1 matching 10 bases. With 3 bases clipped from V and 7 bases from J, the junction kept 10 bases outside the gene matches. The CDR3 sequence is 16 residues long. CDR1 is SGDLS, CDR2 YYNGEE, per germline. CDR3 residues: CASSASPGQGRNIQYF. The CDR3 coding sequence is TGTGCCAGCAGCGCGAGTCCGGGACAGGGGAGGAACATTCAGTACTTC.

CDR3 region: CASSEQGAREQYF. The CDR3, as DNA: TGCGCCAGCAGTGAGCAGGGGGCGCGAGAGCAGTACTTC. The chain combines TRBV10-2 with TRBJ2-7; TRBD1 agrees at 8 bases. CDR3 length: 13 amino acids. The junction had 4 bases not matched to a gene; V was cut back by 2 bases and J by 7 bases. The germline CDR1 and CDR2 sequences are WSHSY and SAAADI.

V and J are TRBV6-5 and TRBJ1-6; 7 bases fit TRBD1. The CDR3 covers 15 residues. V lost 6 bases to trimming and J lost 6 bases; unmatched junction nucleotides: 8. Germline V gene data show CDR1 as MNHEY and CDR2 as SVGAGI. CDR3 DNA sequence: TGTGCCAGCAGCACTTACAGGGGCCCTAATTCACCCCTCCACTTT. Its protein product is CASSTYRGPNSPLHF.

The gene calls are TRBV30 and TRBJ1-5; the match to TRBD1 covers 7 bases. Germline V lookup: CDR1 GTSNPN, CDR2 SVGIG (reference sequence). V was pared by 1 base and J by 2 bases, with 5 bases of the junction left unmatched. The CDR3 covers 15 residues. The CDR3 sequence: CAWSAGGYGNQPQHF. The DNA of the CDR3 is TGTGCCTGGAGTGCAGGGGGTTATGGCAATCAGCCCCAGCATTTT.

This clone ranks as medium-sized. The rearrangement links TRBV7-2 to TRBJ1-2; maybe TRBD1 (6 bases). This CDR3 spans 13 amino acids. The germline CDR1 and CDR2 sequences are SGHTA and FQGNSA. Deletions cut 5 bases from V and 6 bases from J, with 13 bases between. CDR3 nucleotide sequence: TGTGCCAGCAGCGAAGGGGGTTTAGATGGCTACACCTTC. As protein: CASSEGGLDGYTF.

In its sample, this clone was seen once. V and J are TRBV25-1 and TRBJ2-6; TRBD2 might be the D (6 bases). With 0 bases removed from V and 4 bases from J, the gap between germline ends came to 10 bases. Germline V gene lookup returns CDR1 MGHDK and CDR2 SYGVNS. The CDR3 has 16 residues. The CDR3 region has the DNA TGTGCCAGCAGTGAATATGGGGGGTCAGGGGCCAACGTCCTGACTTTC. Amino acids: CASSEYGGSGANVLTF.

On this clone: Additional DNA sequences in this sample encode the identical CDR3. Here the CDR3 reads CASSLGGRTEAFF. The CDR3 coding sequence is TGTGCCAGCAGCTTAGGGGGAAGGACTGAAGCTTTCTTT. This chain links TRBV11-2 with TRBJ1-1; no reliable D call. The CDR3 has 13 residues. Germline V gene data show CDR1 as SGHAT and CDR2 as FQNNGV. V was clipped by 1 base and J by 5 bases, with 8 bases between them.

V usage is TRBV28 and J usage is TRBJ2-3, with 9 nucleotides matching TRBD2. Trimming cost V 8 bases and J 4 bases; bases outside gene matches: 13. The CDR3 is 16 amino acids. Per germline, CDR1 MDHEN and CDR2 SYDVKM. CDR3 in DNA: TGTGCCAGCGTGGAGCGGGGCGGGGGGGCAGCAGATACGCAGTATTTT. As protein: CASVERGGGAADTQYF.